This T cell receptor beta chain was retrieved from a study of cytomegalovirus exposure and HLA in healthy donors. 60 Vbeta and 13 Jbeta primers were used in PCR. Repertoires were generated with immunoSEQ multiplex PCR, while TCRdb's copy carries only in-frame clones and drops some. Of more than 85,000 clones listed, roughly 80% were seen once; the top ten hold around 6.6%. Notes on this clone: As yet, its antigen is unknown.

Regarding the study as a whole: Reported findings show TCR beta sequences accurately forecast HLA-A and HLA-B alleles in most subjects.

The germline CDR1 and CDR2 sequences are SEHNR and FQNEAQ (reference sequence). Trimming cost V 3 bases and J 2 bases; bases outside gene matches: 6. This CDR3 comprises 15 residues. The V gene is TRBV7-9, the J gene TRBJ1-2, with TRBD1 matching 7 bases. The sequencing sample was made of PBMCs. This receptor was taken from a man aged 25-40 years in good health and CMV-seropositive. Here the CDR3 DNA reads TGTGCCAGCAGCTTTTCCCCGGACAGGAACTATGGCTACACCTTC. Its translation: CASSFSPDRNYGYTF.